Below are 13 T cell receptor beta chains sequenced from a single sample in a study of control samples from healthy donors and cancer patients. Only in-frame clones appear in the TCRdb table, and some are missing; sequencing was by immunoSEQ multiplex PCR. The sample records about 130,000 clones, 90% being singletons. The sequenced material came from blood. The receptors shown here come from a man aged 35 to 55 in good health.

The rearrangement uses TRBV6-5 and TRBJ2-3, with D possibly TRBD1 on 6 matching bases. Trimming pared 6 bases from V and 4 bases from J, leaving 17 bases between. CDR1 MNHEY and CDR2 SVGAGI come from the germline V gene. There are 15 residues in the CDR3. This CDR3 reads CASSLGQGRADTQYF. In nucleotides, the CDR3 is TGTGCCAGCAGCTTGGGCCAGGGGCGAGCAGATACGCAGTATTTT.

The V gene is TRBV7-6, the J gene TRBJ2-3; 7 positions match TRBD1. V was pared by 1 base and J by 0 bases, with 13 bases of the junction left unmatched. This CDR3 is built from 19 residues. Germline CDR1 reads SGHVS; CDR2 reads FNYEAQ. CDR3 bases: TGTGCCAGCAGCTTAGGGCCTGCGGTGAGGGGGCGCAGCACAGATACGCAGTATTTT. This gives the protein CASSLGPAVRGRSTDTQYF.

The chain links TRBV7-2 to TRBJ2-7; 10 bases line up with TRBD1. V gave up 5 bases and J gave up 6 bases; unmatched junction bases: 13. Germline CDR1 and CDR2: SGHTA and FQGNSA. CDR3 length equals 16 residues. CDR3 sequence reads: CASSPGAGTGASEQYF. CDR3 DNA: TGTGCCAGCAGCCCAGGAGCCGGGACAGGGGCGTCCGAGCAGTACTTC.

The chain has TRBV27 and TRBJ1-6, with D perhaps matching TRBD1 (6 bases). V lost 5 bases, J lost 8 bases, and 13 bases lay in between. Germline CDR1 and CDR2: MNHEY and SMNVEV (reference sequence). The CDR3 totals 14 residues. The CDR3 loop is CASSRQAVYSPLHF. CDR3 nucleotides: TGTGCCAGCAGTCGACAGGCCGTTTATTCACCCCTCCACTTT.

The V and J genes are TRBV28 and TRBJ1-1; no reliable D call. CDR1 and CDR2 (germline): MDHEN, SYDVKM. The CDR3 contains 13 residues. The V gene lost 8 bases and the J gene lost 0 bases, with 10 bases spanning the gap. The CDR3 bases are TGTGCCAGCCACCGGTCAGTGAACACTGAAGCTTTCTTT. It is translated as CASHRSVNTEAFF.

The CDR3 sequence: CASSEPGQGTKGYTF. The CDR3, as DNA: TGTGCCAGCAGTGAGCCGGGACAGGGCACAAAGGGCTACACCTTC. The chain combines TRBV28 with TRBJ1-2; 9 positions agree with TRBD1. CDR3 size: 15 residues. Germline assignment: CDR1 MDHEN and CDR2 SYDVKM. Trimming removed 5 bases from V and 8 bases from J; junction bases left unmatched: 12.

The sample holds a few counts of this clone. The rearrangement uses TRBV28 and TRBJ2-5; no clear D gene. The V gene's germline CDR1 is MDHEN and CDR2 SYDVKM. The CDR3 has 18 residues. Trimming took 3 bases from V and 1 from J, leaving 21 bases between them. The CDR3 DNA is TGTGCCAGCAGTTTCATCTCTTCTCTCGCAGGCCGCCAAGAGACCCAGTACTTC. Its protein is CASSFISSLAGRQETQYF.

The chain uses TRBV28 and TRBJ1-5; D unresolved. The CDR3 spans 15 residues. Germline values: CDR1 MDHEN, CDR2 SYDVKM. Trimming left V 2 bases short and J 0 bases short, with 8 bases between. Here the CDR3 DNA reads TGTGCCAGCAGTTTAGGAGGCGATAGCAATCAGCCCCAGCATTTT. Its protein is CASSLGGDSNQPQHF.

The CDR3 loop reads CASSVRQGAGNTIYF. CDR3 coding DNA: TGTGCCAGCAGCGTCAGACAGGGGGCTGGAAACACCATATATTTT. The rearrangement uses TRBV9 and TRBJ1-3, with 9 bases lining up with TRBD1. V was clipped by 2 bases and J by 2 bases; unmatched bases: 2. This CDR3 contains 15 residues. The V gene's germline CDR1 is SGDLS and CDR2 YYNGEE.

The chain links TRBV21-1 to TRBJ2-4; TRBD2 is taken as the D call from the table, unchecked against the DNA. TRBV21-1 is assigned pseudogene status. This CDR3 region has 15 residues. Here the CDR3 reads CASSPLSAVKNIQYF. The CDR3 DNA follows: TGTGCCAGCAGCCCTCTTTCGGCGGTGAAAAACATTCAGTACTTC.

This chain joins TRBV7-8 and TRBJ2-7, with 11 bases fitting TRBD1. Trimming at V came to 4 bases and at J to 1 base, leaving 9 bases not matched to a gene. The CDR3 loop spans 17 amino acids. CDR1 is SGHVS and CDR2 is FQNEAQ in the germline V gene. CDR3 amino acids: CASSSGQGANPSYEQYF. CDR3 nucleotide sequence: TGTGCCAGCAGCTCCGGACAGGGGGCTAATCCGTCCTACGAGCAGTACTTC.

This rearrangement joins TRBV2 to TRBJ1-2; weak D call: TRBD1 (6 bases). The CDR3 has 11 amino acids. Germline CDR1 SNHLY, CDR2 FYNNEI. Trimming cost V 6 bases and J 5 bases, with 7 bases left between them. CDR3 nucleotide sequence: TGTGCCAGCAGAGGGGGTTATGGCTACACCTTC. Residues: CASRGGYGYTF.

The chain uses TRBV5-1 and TRBJ2-2; no firm D call. V was shortened by 0 bases and J by 3 bases, with 9 bases between the two germline ends. There are 15 residues in the CDR3. Germline V gene lookup returns CDR1 SGHRS and CDR2 YFSETQ. The CDR3 here is CASSLVVRDTGELFF. The CDR3 DNA sequence: TGCGCCAGCAGCTTGGTGGTCCGGGACACCGGGGAGCTGTTTTTT.